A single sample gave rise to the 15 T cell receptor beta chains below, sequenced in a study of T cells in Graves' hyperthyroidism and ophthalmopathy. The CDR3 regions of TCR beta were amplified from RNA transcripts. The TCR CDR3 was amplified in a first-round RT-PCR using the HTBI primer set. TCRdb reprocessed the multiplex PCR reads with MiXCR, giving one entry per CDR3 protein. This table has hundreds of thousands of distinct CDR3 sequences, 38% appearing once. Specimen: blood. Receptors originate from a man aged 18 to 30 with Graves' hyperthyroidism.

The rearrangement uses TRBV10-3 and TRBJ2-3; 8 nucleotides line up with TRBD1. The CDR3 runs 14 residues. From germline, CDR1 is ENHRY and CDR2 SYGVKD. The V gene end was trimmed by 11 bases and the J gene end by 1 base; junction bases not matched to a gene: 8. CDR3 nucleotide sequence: TGTGCCCATAGTTCGGACAGGGGCACAGATACGCAGTATTTT. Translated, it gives CAHSSDRGTDTQYF.

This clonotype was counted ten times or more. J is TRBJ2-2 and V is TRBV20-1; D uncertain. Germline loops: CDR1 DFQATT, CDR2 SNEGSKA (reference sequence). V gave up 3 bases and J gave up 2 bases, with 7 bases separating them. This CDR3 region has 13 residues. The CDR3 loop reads CSASEGNTGELFF. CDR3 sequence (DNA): TGCAGTGCTAGTGAAGGAAACACCGGGGAGCTGTTTTTT.

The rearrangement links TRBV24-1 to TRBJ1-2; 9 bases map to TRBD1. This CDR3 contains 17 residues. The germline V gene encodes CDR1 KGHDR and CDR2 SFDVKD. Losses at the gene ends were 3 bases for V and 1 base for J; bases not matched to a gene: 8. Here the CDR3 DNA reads TGTGCCACCAGTGATGGGGGACAGGGTGAGATTAACTATGGCTACACCTTC. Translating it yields CATSDGGQGEINYGYTF.

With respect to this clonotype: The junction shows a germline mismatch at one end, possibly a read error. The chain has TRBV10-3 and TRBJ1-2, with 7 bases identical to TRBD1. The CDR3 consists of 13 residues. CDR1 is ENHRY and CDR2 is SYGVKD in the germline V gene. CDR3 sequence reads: CAISSDRDSRTSF. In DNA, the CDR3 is TGTGCCATCAGTTCCGACCGGGACAGCCGTACCTCCTTC.

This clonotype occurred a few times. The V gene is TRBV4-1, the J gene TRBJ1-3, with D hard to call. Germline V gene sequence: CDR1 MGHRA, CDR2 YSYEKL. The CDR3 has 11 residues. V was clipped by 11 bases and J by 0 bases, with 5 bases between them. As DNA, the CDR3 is TGCGCCGGGTCCTCTGGAAACACCATATATTTT. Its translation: CAGSSGNTIYF.

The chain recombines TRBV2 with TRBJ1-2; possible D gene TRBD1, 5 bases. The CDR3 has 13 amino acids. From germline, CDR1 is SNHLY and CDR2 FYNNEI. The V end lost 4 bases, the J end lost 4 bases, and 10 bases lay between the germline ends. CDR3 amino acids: CASSGDRAYGYTF. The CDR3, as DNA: TGTGCCAGCAGTGGGGACCGGGCCTATGGCTACACCTTC. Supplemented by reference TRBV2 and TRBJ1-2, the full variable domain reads EPEVTQTPSHQVTQMGQEVILRCVPISNHLYFYWYRQILGQKVEFLVSFYNNEISEKSEIFDDQFSVERPDGSNFTLKIRSTKLEDSAMYFCASSGDRAYGYTFGSGTRLTVV.

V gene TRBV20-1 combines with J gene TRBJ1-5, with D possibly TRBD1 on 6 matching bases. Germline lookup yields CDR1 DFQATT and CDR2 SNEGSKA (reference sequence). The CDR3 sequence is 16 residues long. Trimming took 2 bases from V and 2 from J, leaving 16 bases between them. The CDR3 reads CSARLGGRMGNQPQHF. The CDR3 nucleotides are TGCAGTGCTAGACTAGGGGGTAGGATGGGCAATCAGCCCCAGCATTTT.

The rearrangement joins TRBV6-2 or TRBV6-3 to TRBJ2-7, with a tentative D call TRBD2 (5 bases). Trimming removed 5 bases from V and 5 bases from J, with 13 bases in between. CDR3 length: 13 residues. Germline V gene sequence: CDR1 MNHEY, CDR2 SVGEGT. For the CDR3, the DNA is TGTGCCAGCAGTCTCCTAGCCGTGCACGAGCAGTACTTC. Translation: CASSLLAVHEQYF.

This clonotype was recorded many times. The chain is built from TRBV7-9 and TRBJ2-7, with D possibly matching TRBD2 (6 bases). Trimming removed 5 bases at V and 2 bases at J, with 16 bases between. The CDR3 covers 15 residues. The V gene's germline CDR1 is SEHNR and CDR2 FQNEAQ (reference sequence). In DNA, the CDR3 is TGTGCCAGCAGCCCCGACGGGAGCAGAACCTACGAGCAGTACTTC. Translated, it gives CASSPDGSRTYEQYF. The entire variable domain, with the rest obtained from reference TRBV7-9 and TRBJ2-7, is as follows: DTGVSQNPRHKITKRGQNVTFRCDPISEHNRLYWYRQTLGQGPEFLTYFQNEAQLEKSRLLSDRFSAERPKGSFSTLEIQRTEQGDSAMYLCASSPDGSRTYEQYFGPGTRLTVT.

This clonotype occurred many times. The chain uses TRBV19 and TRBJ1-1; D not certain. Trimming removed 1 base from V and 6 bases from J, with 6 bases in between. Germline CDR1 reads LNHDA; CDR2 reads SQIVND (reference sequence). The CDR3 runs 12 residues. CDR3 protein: CASSIVNAEAFF. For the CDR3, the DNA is TGTGCCAGTAGTATAGTTAACGCTGAAGCTTTCTTT.

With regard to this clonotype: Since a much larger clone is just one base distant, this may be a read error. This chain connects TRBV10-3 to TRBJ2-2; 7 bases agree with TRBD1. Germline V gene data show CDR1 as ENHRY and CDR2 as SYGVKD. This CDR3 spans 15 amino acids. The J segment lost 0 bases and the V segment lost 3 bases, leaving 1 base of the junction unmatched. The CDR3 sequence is CAISEQGPNTGELFF. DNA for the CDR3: TGTGCCATCAGTGAACAGGGGCCGAACACCGGGGAGCTGTTTTTT.

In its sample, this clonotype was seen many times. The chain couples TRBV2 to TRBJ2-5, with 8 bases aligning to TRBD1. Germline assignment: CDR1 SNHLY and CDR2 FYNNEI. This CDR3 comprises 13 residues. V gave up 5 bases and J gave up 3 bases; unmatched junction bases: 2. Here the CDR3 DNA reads TGTGCCAGCAGTATGACAGGGGAAGAGACCCAGTACTTC. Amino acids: CASSMTGEETQYF.

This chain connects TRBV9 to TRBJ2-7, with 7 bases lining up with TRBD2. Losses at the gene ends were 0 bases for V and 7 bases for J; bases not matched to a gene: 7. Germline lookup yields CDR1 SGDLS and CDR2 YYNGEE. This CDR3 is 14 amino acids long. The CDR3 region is CASSVGAGHREQYF. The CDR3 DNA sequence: TGTGCCAGCAGCGTAGGAGCGGGGCACCGGGAGCAGTACTTC.

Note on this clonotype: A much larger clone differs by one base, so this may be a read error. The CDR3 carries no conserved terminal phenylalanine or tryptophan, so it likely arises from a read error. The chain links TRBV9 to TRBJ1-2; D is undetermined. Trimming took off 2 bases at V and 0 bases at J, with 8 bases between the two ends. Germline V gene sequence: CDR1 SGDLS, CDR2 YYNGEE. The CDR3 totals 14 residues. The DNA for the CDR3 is TGTGCCAGCAGCGTGAGTGGGACTAACTATGGCTACACCCTC. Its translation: CASSVSGTNYGYTL.

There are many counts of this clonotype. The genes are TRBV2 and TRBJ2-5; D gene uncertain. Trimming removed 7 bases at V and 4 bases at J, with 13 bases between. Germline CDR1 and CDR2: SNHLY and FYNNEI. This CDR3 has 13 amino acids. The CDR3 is CASTSAAAETQYF. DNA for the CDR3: TGTGCCAGCACCTCGGCCGCCGCAGAGACCCAGTACTTC.